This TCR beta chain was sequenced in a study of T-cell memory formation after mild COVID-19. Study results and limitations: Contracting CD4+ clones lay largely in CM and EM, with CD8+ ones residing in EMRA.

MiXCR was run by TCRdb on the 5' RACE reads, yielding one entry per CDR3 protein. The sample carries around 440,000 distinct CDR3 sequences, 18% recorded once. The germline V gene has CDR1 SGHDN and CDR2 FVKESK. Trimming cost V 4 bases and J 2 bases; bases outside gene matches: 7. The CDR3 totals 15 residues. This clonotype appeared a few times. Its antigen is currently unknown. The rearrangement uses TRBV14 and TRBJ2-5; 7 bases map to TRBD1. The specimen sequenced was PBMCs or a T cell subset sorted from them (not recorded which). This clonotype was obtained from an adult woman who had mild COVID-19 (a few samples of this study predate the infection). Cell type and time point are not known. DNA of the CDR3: TGTGCCAGCAGCCGACGACAGGGTCGACAAGAGACCCAGTACTTC. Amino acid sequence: CASSRRQGRQETQYF.